These 5 T cell receptor beta chains came from one sample sequenced in a study of T cell responses to AZD1222 COVID-19 vaccine. Assay: immunoSEQ multiplex PCR; the TCRdb copy retains only in-frame clones and omits some. The table records some 96,000 clones, around 87% of them present only once. The sequencing used peripheral blood, collected on day 0 of AZD1222 vaccination. The receptors were sampled from an adult in good health.

V and J are TRBV4-3 and TRBJ1-6; D is unresolved. The CDR3 spans 15 residues. V lost 0 bases to trimming and J lost 9 bases, with 12 bases between them. In germline, CDR1 is LGHNA, CDR2 YSLEER. CDR3 protein: CASSQDRTDLSPLHF. In DNA form, the CDR3 reads TGCGCCAGCAGCCAAGATCGGACGGATCTTTCACCCCTCCACTTT.

The chain employs TRBV19 and TRBJ1-5; TRBD1 is a possible D gene (6 bases). The germline V gene encodes CDR1 LNHDA and CDR2 SQIVND (reference sequence). CDR3 size: 16 residues. V lost 0 bases, J lost 3 bases, and 12 bases lay in between. The CDR3 DNA reads TGTGCCAGTAGTATAGAGTCGACAGGACTCAATCAGCCCCAGCATTTT. Translating gives CASSIESTGLNQPQHF.

V gene TRBV28 combines with J gene TRBJ2-3, with a weak D call TRBD1 (5 bases). Trimming left V 5 bases short and J 2 bases short, with 14 bases between. The CDR3 totals 15 residues. Germline V gene data show CDR1 as MDHEN and CDR2 as SYDVKM. The chain's CDR3 is CASSGQGDNTDTQYF. The CDR3 bases are TGTGCCAGCAGTGGCCAGGGCGACAACACAGATACGCAGTATTTT.

The V call is TRBV5-1, the J call TRBJ2-4; the D gene could be TRBD1 or TRBD2 (6 bases each). The CDR3 contains 16 residues. V lost 4 bases and J lost 1, with 15 bases in between. Germline CDR1 SGHRS, CDR2 YFSETQ. This chain's CDR3 is CASSPGGYGAKNIQYF. In DNA, the CDR3 is TGCGCCAGCAGCCCCGGGGGCTATGGGGCCAAAAACATTCAGTACTTC.

The chain is built from TRBV18 and TRBJ1-2, with D unresolved. This CDR3 has 14 residues. The germline V and J ends were trimmed by 6 bases and 2 bases, with 13 bases remaining between them. CDR1 is KGHSH, CDR2 LQKENI, per germline. The CDR3: CASSPVGINYGYTF. The DNA of the CDR3 is TGTGCCAGCTCCCCTGTCGGCATCAACTATGGCTACACCTTC. The entire variable domain, with the rest obtained from reference TRBV18 and TRBJ1-2, is as follows: NAGVMQNPRHLVRRRGQEARLRCSPMKGHSHVYWYRQLPEEGLKFMVYLQKENIIDESGMPKERFSAEFPKEGPSILRIQQVVRGDSAAYFCASSPVGINYGYTFGSGTRLTVV.